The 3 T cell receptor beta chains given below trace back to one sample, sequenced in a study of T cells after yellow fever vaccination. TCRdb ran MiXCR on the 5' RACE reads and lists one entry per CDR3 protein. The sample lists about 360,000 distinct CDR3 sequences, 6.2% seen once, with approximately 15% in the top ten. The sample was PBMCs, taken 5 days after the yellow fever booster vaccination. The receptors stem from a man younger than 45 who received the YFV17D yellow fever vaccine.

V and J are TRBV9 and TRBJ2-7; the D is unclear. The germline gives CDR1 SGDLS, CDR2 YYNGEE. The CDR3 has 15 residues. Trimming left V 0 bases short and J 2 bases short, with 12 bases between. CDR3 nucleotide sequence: TGTGCCAGCAGCGTAGAGGGCGGAATAACCTACGAGCAGTACTTC. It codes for CASSVEGGITYEQYF.

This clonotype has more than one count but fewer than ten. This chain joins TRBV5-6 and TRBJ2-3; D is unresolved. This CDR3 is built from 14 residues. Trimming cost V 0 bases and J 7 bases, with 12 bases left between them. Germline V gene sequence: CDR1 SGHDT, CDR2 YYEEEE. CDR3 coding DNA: TGTGCCAGCAGCTTGGGTACGCGGACGAATACGCAGTATTTT. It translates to CASSLGTRTNTQYF.

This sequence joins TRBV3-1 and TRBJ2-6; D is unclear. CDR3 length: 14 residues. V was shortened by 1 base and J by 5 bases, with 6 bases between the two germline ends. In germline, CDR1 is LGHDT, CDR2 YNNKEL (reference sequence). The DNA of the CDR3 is TGTGCCAGCAGCCAAGGCCATCGGGCCAACGTCCTGACTTTC. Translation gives CASSQGHRANVLTF. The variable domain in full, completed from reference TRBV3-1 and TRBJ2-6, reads DTAVSQTPKYLVTQMGNDKSIKCEQNLGHDTMYWYKQDSKKFLKIMFSYNNKELIINETVPNRFSPKSPDKAHLNLHINSLELGDSAVYFCASSQGHRANVLTFGAGSRLTVL.